A single sample gave rise to the 4 T cell receptor beta chains below, sequenced in a study of T cells after yellow fever vaccination (dated 2019 in TCRdb). Per the publication, the treatment or condition label means: live attenuated yellow fever vaccine strain. The library was generated by 5' RACE. Sequencing used an Illumina HiSeq 2500. Using fastp at Q25 and MiXCR, TCRdb reprocessed the public reads and kept productive beta chains. Identical CDR3 proteins give one entry, which carries the most common genes and DNA. The sample data list 450,000 to 550,000 distinct CDR3 sequences, and 15% to 20% of these were observed just once. The top ten hold roughly an eighth of the sample. The sample was PBMCs, taken 15 days after the yellow fever booster vaccination. These TCRs come from a man aged 30-40 years who received the YFV17D yellow fever vaccine.

This chain connects TRBV12-3 or TRBV12-4 to TRBJ2-7, with 9 bases that match TRBD2. CDR3 length: 15 amino acids. Trimming cost V 5 bases and J 6 bases; bases outside gene matches: 11. This chain's CDR3 is CASSPSGNMIGEQYF. The CDR3 coding sequence is TGTGCCAGCAGTCCTAGCGGGAACATGATTGGCGAGCAGTACTTC.

J is TRBJ2-4 and V is TRBV28, with D possibly called TRBD1 or TRBD2 (5 bases each). CDR1 and CDR2 from the germline V gene are MDHEN and SYDVKM. This CDR3 region has 15 residues. Trimming cost V 9 bases and J 0 bases, with 15 bases left between them. The CDR3 DNA follows: TGTGCCAGTACCCAAACCGGGGCAGCCAAAAACATTCAGTACTTC. It specifies CASTQTGAAKNIQYF.

The rearrangement joins TRBV19 to TRBJ2-7; tentative D call: TRBD2 (6 bases). Trimming stripped 1 base from V and 4 bases from J, with 17 bases between. CDR3 size: 16 residues. Germline V gives CDR1 LNHDA, CDR2 SQIVND (reference sequence). CDR3: CASSIVASGRQYEQYF. The DNA for the CDR3 is TGTGCCAGTAGTATAGTTGCAAGCGGGCGTCAATACGAGCAGTACTTC.

This clonotype has a handful of counts. The chain couples TRBV7-9 to TRBJ1-3; tentatively, D is TRBD1 (5 bases). V dropped 5 bases and J dropped 0 bases, with 14 bases sitting between them. Per the germline V gene, CDR1 is SEHNR and CDR2 is FQNEAQ (reference sequence). The CDR3 runs 16 residues. CDR3 in amino acids: CASSGSHDSSGNTIYF. In DNA, the CDR3 is TGTGCCAGCAGCGGCAGTCACGACAGCTCTGGAAACACCATATATTTT.